One sample yielded the 17 T cell receptor beta chains listed below, sequenced in a study of identical twins. TCRdb independently ran MiXCR on the 5' RACE reads; one entry per CDR3 protein. The sample yields 350,000 to 500,000 distinct CDR3 sequences, about 18% seen once. Sequencing input: naive T cells sorted from blood. These receptors were obtained from a man in his fifties in good health.

The CDR3 region has the DNA TGTGCCATCAGTGAGTCGACTAGTCAGTTCTTC. This translates into CAISESTSQFF. The chain uses TRBV10-3 and TRBJ2-1, with TRBD2 as a possible D gene (6 bases). Germline-derived CDR1 and CDR2 are ENHRY and SYGVKD. This CDR3 is built from 11 residues. V lost 0 bases to trimming and J lost 13 bases, with 7 bases between them.

This rearrangement joins TRBV11-2 to TRBJ1-5; D not certain. Per the germline V gene, CDR1 is SGHAT and CDR2 is FQNNGV. V lost 3 bases to trimming and J lost 4 bases, with 13 bases between them. The CDR3 is 15 amino acids. The DNA for the CDR3 is TGTGCCAGCAGCTTGTCATCTGTGGGAAATCAGCCCCAGCATTTT. This sequence encodes CASSLSSVGNQPQHF.

This clonotype was picked up many times. Written as DNA, the CDR3 is TGTGCCAGCAGCCATAAATCAGGGGGCGCTGGCACAGATACGCAGTATTTT. Encoded protein: CASSHKSGGAGTDTQYF. The chain uses TRBV4-2 and TRBJ2-3, with TRBD1 matching 8 bases. With 3 bases clipped from V and 1 base from J, the junction kept 9 bases outside the gene matches. Germline V gives CDR1 LGHNA, CDR2 YNFKEQ. The CDR3 runs 17 residues.

The chain carries TRBV6-2 or TRBV6-3 and TRBJ2-2; D unresolved. Between the trimmed V and J ends, which lost 0 bases and 7 bases, there was a span of 12 bases. This CDR3 region has 15 residues. CDR1 is MNHEY, CDR2 SVGEGT, per germline. The CDR3 region is CASSYSLWGGGELFF. CDR3 bases: TGTGCCAGCAGTTACTCGCTGTGGGGTGGCGGGGAGCTGTTTTTT.

Only one count was recorded for this clonotype. It may be a read error: a sequence one base away is much more abundant. This chain uses TRBV28 with TRBJ1-1; D gene uncertain. From germline, CDR1 is MDHEN and CDR2 SYDVKM. Trimming removed 3 bases at V and 10 bases at J, with 9 bases between. There are 11 residues in the CDR3. This chain's CDR3 is CASSFQSGAFF. CDR3 nucleotide sequence: TGTGCCAGCAGTTTTCAAAGCGGAGCTTTCTTT.

At least ten counts were recorded for this clonotype. The rearrangement links TRBV6-1 to TRBJ2-7; 10 bases fit TRBD2. This CDR3 has 14 amino acids. Germline V gene sequence: CDR1 MNHNS, CDR2 SASEGT. The V segment lost 5 bases and the J segment 4 bases; nucleotides outside the gene matches: 5. The CDR3 here is CASSPWTSGYEQYF. In DNA form, the CDR3 reads TGTGCCAGCAGTCCCTGGACTAGCGGATACGAGCAGTACTTC.

Ten or more counts support this clonotype. J is TRBJ2-2 and V is TRBV12-3 or TRBV12-4; tentative D call: TRBD2 (7 bases). The V gene lost 6 bases and the J gene lost 3 bases, with 20 bases spanning the gap. The CDR3 runs to 17 residues. DNA of the CDR3: TGTGCCAGCAGCCCCCATTTGGGGGGGGGCCACACCGGGGAGCTGTTTTTT. Encoded protein: CASSPHLGGGHTGELFF.

The CDR3 here is CASSYSDLLYEQYF. CDR3 sequence (DNA): TGTGCCAGCAGTTACTCCGACCTTTTGTACGAGCAGTACTTC. This chain uses TRBV6-2 or TRBV6-3 with TRBJ2-7; D is undetermined. The germline CDR1 and CDR2 sequences are MNHEY and SVGEGT. The V end lost 0 bases, the J end lost 4 bases, and 10 bases lay between the germline ends. CDR3 length: 14 amino acids.

This clonotype was observed a few times. This rearrangement joins TRBV10-1 to TRBJ2-2; D is undetermined. With 5 bases removed from V and 6 bases from J, the gap between germline ends came to 7 bases. This CDR3 is 12 amino acids long. CDR1 is WNHNN and CDR2 is SYGVQD in the germline V gene (reference sequence). As DNA, the CDR3 is TGCGCCAGCAGTTTTCAGGCCGGGGAGCTGTTTTTT. Translation: CASSFQAGELFF.

This clonotype was seen more than once but under ten times. The chain carries TRBV20-1 and TRBJ2-5; 9 bases fit TRBD2. The junction had 7 bases not matched to a gene; V was cut back by 7 bases and J by 1 base. The CDR3 extends over 14 amino acids. Germline V lookup: CDR1 DFQATT, CDR2 SNEGSKA (reference sequence). CDR3 DNA: TGCAGTGGCGGGCGCGGGGGGGCCCAAGAGACCCAGTACTTC. It translates to CSGGRGGAQETQYF.

The sample holds a few counts of this clonotype. This sequence joins TRBV10-3 and TRBJ2-5; D is unclear. Germline CDR1 is ENHRY and CDR2 is SYGVKD. The CDR3 extends over 13 amino acids. Trimming removed 0 bases from V and 5 bases from J, with 7 bases in between. CDR3 coding DNA: TGTGCCATCAGTGAGTCAGGTGGGGAGACCCAGTACTTC. It encodes CAISESGGETQYF.

This clonotype was observed a handful of times. The rearrangement joins TRBV28 to TRBJ2-4; no definite D call. This CDR3 is built from 13 residues. Trimming pared 3 bases from V and 8 bases from J, leaving 11 bases between. Germline V gives CDR1 MDHEN, CDR2 SYDVKM. The CDR3: CASSLQSPDIQYF. DNA for the CDR3: TGTGCCAGCAGTTTGCAGAGCCCGGACATTCAGTACTTC. The full variable domain, with the rest looked up from reference TRBV28 and TRBJ2-4, is DVKVTQSSRYLVKRTGEKVFLECVQDMDHENMFWYRQDPGLGLRLIYFSYDVKMKEKGDIPEGYSVSREKKERFSLILESASTNQTSMYLCASSLQSPDIQYFGAGTRLSVL.

Many counts were recorded for this clonotype. V and J are TRBV18 and TRBJ1-1, with D maybe TRBD1 (6 bases). The CDR3 is 16 residues long. Germline V gene sequence: CDR1 KGHSH, CDR2 LQKENI. Trimming cost V 6 bases and J 0 bases, with 17 bases left between them. CDR3 coding DNA: TGTGCCAGCTCCAAGGGGGACGTCAGCTTGAACACTGAAGCTTTCTTT. Translating it yields CASSKGDVSLNTEAFF.

A few counts support this clonotype. The chain is built from TRBV28 and TRBJ1-2; TRBD1 matches at 7 bases. Germline values: CDR1 MDHEN, CDR2 SYDVKM. The CDR3 length is 13 residues. Germline trimming cut 5 bases from V and 3 bases from J; bases unmatched to any gene: 3. The CDR3 protein is CASSTTGHYGYTF. CDR3 in DNA: TGTGCCAGCAGTACGACAGGGCACTATGGCTACACCTTC.

The table lists this clonotype with many counts. This chain uses TRBV29-1 with TRBJ2-1; no clear D. There are 11 residues in the CDR3. V lost 5 bases to trimming and J lost 9 bases, with 11 bases between them. Germline CDR1 and CDR2: SQVTM and ANQGSEA. The CDR3 protein is CSVTPTIEQFF. The CDR3 nucleotides are TGCAGCGTTACACCCACAATTGAGCAGTTCTTC.

The CDR3 sequence is CASSRSGRVGDTQYF. For the CDR3, the DNA is TGTGCCAGCAGTAGAAGCGGGAGAGTGGGAGATACGCAGTATTTT. V is TRBV12-3 or TRBV12-4 and J is TRBJ2-3, with TRBD2 identical over 8 bases. This CDR3 region has 15 residues. V shed 5 bases and J 5 bases; nucleotides not matched to a gene: 9.

The chain carries TRBV18 and TRBJ1-5; D not resolved. The CDR3 runs 15 residues. V dropped 3 bases and J dropped 3 bases, with 12 bases sitting between them. Per the germline V gene, CDR1 is KGHSH and CDR2 is LQKENI. CDR3 loop: CASSPGIGYNQPQHF. CDR3 in DNA: TGTGCCAGCTCACCCGGAATTGGTTACAATCAGCCCCAGCATTTT.